This entry is about one TCR beta chain. As yet, its antigen is unknown. Clones were read by immunoSEQ multiplex PCR, and TCRdb kept only the in-frame ones, dropping some. The table includes approximately 18,000 clones, 82% detected once. CD4+ T cells from unexposed donors were obtained before the COVID-19 pandemic (2011-2018). After roughly 9 days of culture, CD4+ T cells were isolated. Cells permitting, SARS-CoV-2 S/N and four cold-coronavirus spikes were tested on unexposed-donor CD4+ T cells. CDR3 size: 15 residues. The germline V and J ends were trimmed by 3 bases and 3 bases, with 12 bases remaining between them. Per germline, CDR1 SNHLY and CDR2 FYNNEI. This entry comes from a study of CD4 T cells in relation to SARS-CoV-2 and coronaviruses. For the study at large: PBMCs were cultured with antigen for roughly 9 days before TCR beta sequencing.

Study observations and caveats: No donor gave both pre-pandemic and post-infection samples. Roughly 65% of donors had memory CD4+ clonotypes crossrecognizing SARS-CoV-2 and common cold coronavirus spike.

Material: CD4+ T cells from PBMCs, cultured in vitro. The source is a human donor in good health. The gene calls are TRBV2 and TRBJ1-5; D possibly corresponds to TRBD1 (6 bases). The CDR3, as DNA: TGTGCCAGCAGTGAGGGCAGGGGCAACAATCAGCCCCAGCATTTT. Amino acid sequence: CASSEGRGNNQPQHF.